The clone carrying this T cell receptor beta chain was observed a single time. CDR1 and CDR2 from the germline V gene are WNHNN and SYGVQD (reference sequence). This CDR3 comprises 15 residues. Trimming pared 3 bases from V and 0 bases from J, leaving 10 bases between. This sample is part of a study of blood T cell repertoires in COVID-19. Generated by immunoSEQ multiplex PCR, the TCRdb table keeps only in-frame clones and is missing some. The data show roughly 520,000 clones, with 88% seen just once and approximately 2% held by the top ten. The source material was PBMCs or T cells enriched from blood (not recorded which). J is TRBJ2-3 and V is TRBV10-1, with D perhaps TRBD2 (6 bases). The TCR originated in a woman aged 40 to 50 who had recovered from COVID-19. The CDR3 DNA follows: TGCGCCAGCAGTGACACGGGACTCAGCACAGATACGCAGTATTTT. The encoded protein is CASSDTGLSTDTQYF.